The present T cell receptor beta chain was sequenced within a study of T-cell reconstitution after alpha-beta-depleted transplantation in children. This sample's TCRbeta library carried unique molecular identifier barcodes. TCRdb reprocessed the PCR reads with MiXCR, giving one entry per CDR3 protein. This table holds about 540,000 distinct CDR3 sequences, 18% found once. The CDR3 is 14 residues long. V gave up 5 bases and J gave up 0 bases; unmatched junction bases: 3. This clonotype originated in a human donor who donated a stem cell graft to a child with acute lymphoblastic leukemia. The V and J genes are TRBV12-3 or TRBV12-4 and TRBJ1-1, with TRBD1 identical over 7 bases. Here the sequenced sample was PBMCs from the stem cell graft donor, taken from the stem cell graft. The CDR3 here is CASSRGQMNTEAFF. The DNA of the CDR3 is TGTGCCAGCAGTAGGGGACAGATGAACACTGAAGCTTTCTTT.